This is a list of T cell receptor beta chains from one sample in a study of T-cell reconstitution after alpha-beta-depleted transplantation in children. TCRdb redid the calling of the PCR reads with MiXCR, one entry per CDR3 protein. The sample consists of approximately 400,000 distinct CDR3 sequences, roughly 11% of them appearing once. The sample consisted of PBMCs from the stem cell graft donor, taken from the stem cell graft. The source of these receptors is a human donor who donated a stem cell graft to a child with acute myeloid leukemia. Both conserved end residues are part of each CDR3. D genes are given only for firm matches. Clone sizes are given selectively: once, few, many, or a class where the clone is expanded.

.	TRBV29-1	TRBD1	TRBJ1-1	CSGKQGARTEAFF	TGCAGCGGTAAACAGGGGGCGCGAACTGAAGCTTTCTTT
many	TRBV5-1	TRBD2	TRBJ2-1	CASSSTSGGYNEQFF	TGCGCCAGCAGCTCGACTAGCGGAGGATACAATGAGCAGTTCTTC
.	TRBV20-1	.	TRBJ2-7	CSARLTAESYEQYF	TGCAGTGCTAGGTTGACAGCAGAATCCTACGAGCAGTACTTC
many	TRBV12-3/TRBV12-4	.	TRBJ1-4	CASRPAGGGPREKLFF	TGTGCCAGCAGACCCGCCGGAGGGGGTCCGCGGGAAAAACTGTTTTTT
few	TRBV29-1	TRBD1	TRBJ2-5	CSARRGLYETQYF	TGCAGCGCCCGCAGGGGGCTTTATGAGACCCAGTACTTC
few	TRBV6-6	.	TRBJ1-4	CASKRAINEKLFF	TGTGCCAGCAAGCGGGCCATTAATGAAAAACTGTTTTTT
few	TRBV29-1	.	TRBJ2-5	CSVEPDQETQYF	TGCAGCGTTGAACCAGATCAAGAGACCCAGTACTTC
few	TRBV5-1	TRBD1	TRBJ1-4	CASSDPGGVNEKLFF	TGCGCCAGCAGCGACCCAGGGGGCGTCAATGAAAAACTGTTTTTT
.	TRBV5-4	TRBD1	TRBJ1-2	CASSLSGTARYGYTF	TGTGCCAGCAGCCTGTCTGGGACAGCACGCTATGGCTACACCTTC
few	TRBV20-1	TRBD2	TRBJ2-1	CSARDQRGAYNEQFF	TGCAGTGCTAGAGACCAGCGGGGGGCCTACAATGAGCAGTTCTTC
.	TRBV20-1	.	TRBJ1-2	CSARPGHDYGYTF	TGCAGTGCCCGTCCGGGACACGACTATGGCTACACCTTC
many	TRBV12-3/TRBV12-4	.	TRBJ1-3	CASRGSGNTIYF	TGTGCCAGCAGGGGATCTGGAAACACCATATATTTT
few	TRBV6-5	TRBD1	TRBJ1-6	CASSNNRGSYNSPLHF	TGTGCCAGCAGTAACAACAGGGGTTCCTATAATTCACCCCTCCACTTT
few	TRBV27	.	TRBJ1-5	CASSRDGLNQPQHF	TGTGCCAGCAGTCGGGACGGTCTCAATCAGCCCCAGCATTTT
.	TRBV27	.	TRBJ2-3	CASSTALDTQYF	TGTGCCAGCAGCACCGCCCTAGATACGCAGTATTTT
.	TRBV29-1	.	TRBJ2-3	CSGWGGGNQGTDTQYF	TGCAGCGGGTGGGGGGGCGGCAACCAGGGCACAGATACGCAGTATTTT
.	TRBV20-1	.	TRBJ2-7	CSASGIDSYEQYF	TGCAGTGCTAGCGGGATTGACTCCTACGAGCAGTACTTC
.	TRBV4-1	TRBD1	TRBJ2-7	CASSQGQWGSYEQYF	TGCGCCAGCAGCCAGGGACAGTGGGGCTCCTACGAGCAGTACTTC
.	TRBV18	TRBD2	TRBJ2-7	CASSPVDGSGAEQYF	TGTGCCAGCTCACCAGTCGATGGAAGCGGGGCCGAGCAGTACTTC
.	TRBV12-3/TRBV12-4	.	TRBJ1-1	CASSLKQGNTEAFF	TGTGCCAGCAGTTTAAAACAGGGGAACACTGAAGCTTTCTTT
few	TRBV5-1	TRBD1	TRBJ1-4	CASSLGTGQQEKLFF	TGCGCCAGCAGCTTGGGGACAGGGCAACAAGAAAAACTGTTTTTT